Below are 20 T cell receptor beta chains sequenced from a single sample in a study of T cell responses to AZD1222 COVID-19 vaccine. Only in-frame clones appear in the TCRdb table, and some are missing; sequencing was by immunoSEQ multiplex PCR. The data hold about 130,000 clones, with around four fifths observed a single time. The sample here was peripheral blood, taken on day 0 of AZD1222 vaccination. These receptors came from an adult in good health.

This clone is a singleton in its sample. J is TRBJ1-1 and V is TRBV28, with D possibly TRBD1 on 6 matching bases. Germline values: CDR1 MDHEN, CDR2 SYDVKM. Trimming took off 6 bases at V and 3 bases at J, with 14 bases between the two ends. The CDR3 has 14 residues. The CDR3 loop is CASRSGDRDTEAFF. The CDR3 DNA follows: TGTGCCAGCAGGTCAGGGGATCGGGACACTGAAGCTTTCTTT.

This clone appeared a few times. The chain has TRBV5-1 and TRBJ2-2; the match to TRBD2 covers 8 bases. Per germline, CDR1 SGHRS and CDR2 YFSETQ. The CDR3 loop spans 15 amino acids. V dropped 1 base and J dropped 7; count of bases not matched to a gene: 6. The CDR3 region has the DNA TGCGCCAGCAGCTTGTCGTCTAGCGGGCTCGGGGAGCTGTTTTTT. This sequence encodes CASSLSSSGLGELFF.

The sample holds a few counts of this clone. The V call is TRBV9, the J call TRBJ1-1, with D perhaps TRBD1 (5 bases). The V end lost 0 bases, the J end lost 0 bases, and 9 bases lay between the germline ends. CDR1 and CDR2 (germline): SGDLS, YYNGEE. The CDR3 contains 15 residues. CDR3 in DNA: TGTGCCAGCAGCGTAGTGACAGACCTGAACACTGAAGCTTTCTTT. It specifies CASSVVTDLNTEAFF.

The J gene is TRBJ1-5, the V gene TRBV27; perhaps TRBD1 as D (5 bases). The CDR3 has 13 residues. V was trimmed by 4 bases and J by 10 bases, leaving 14 bases between them. Germline loops: CDR1 MNHEY, CDR2 SMNVEV (reference sequence). The chain's CDR3 is CASSSGFGQPQHF. The CDR3 DNA follows: TGTGCCAGCAGTTCGGGATTCGGACAACCCCAGCATTTT.

This clone was observed a single time. The chain joins TRBV10-1 to TRBJ1-1, with D possibly TRBD1 on 6 matching bases. Deletions cut 3 bases from V and 5 bases from J, with 13 bases between. This CDR3 is 14 amino acids long. Germline V CDR1 and CDR2: WNHNN, SYGVQD (reference sequence). The CDR3 bases are TGCGCCAGCAGTGAAACAGGGCCCTCTACTGAAGCTTTCTTT. This gives the protein CASSETGPSTEAFF.

This chain uses TRBV9 with TRBJ1-2, with TRBD1 matching over 9 bases. This CDR3 is built from 15 residues. The V segment lost 3 bases and the J segment 1 base; nucleotides outside the gene matches: 4. The V gene's germline CDR1 is SGDLS and CDR2 YYNGEE. CDR3 amino acids: CASSGTGDSNYGYTF. For the CDR3, the DNA is TGTGCCAGCAGCGGGACAGGGGACAGTAACTATGGCTACACCTTC.

The chain employs TRBV14 and TRBJ2-5, with D possibly being TRBD2 (5 bases). The V and J ends lost 0 bases and 4 bases respectively, with 15 bases between them. Germline V lookup: CDR1 SGHDN, CDR2 FVKESK. The CDR3 covers 16 residues. The CDR3 protein is CASSQDGSSRPETQYF. DNA for the CDR3: TGTGCCAGCAGCCAAGATGGGTCTAGCAGGCCAGAGACCCAGTACTTC.

In this sample, this clone turned up a few times. The rearrangement joins TRBV7-3 to TRBJ1-3; D is possibly TRBD1 (6 bases). CDR1 and CDR2 (germline): SGHTA, FQGTGA. The V end was cut by 2 bases, the J end by 4 bases, with 18 bases between. The CDR3 totals 17 residues. The CDR3 bases are TGTGCCAGCAGCTTAGGTCCCGCAGGGGCATTCGGAAACACCATATATTTT. This translates into CASSLGPAGAFGNTIYF.

The chain uses TRBV29-1 and TRBJ1-5, with TRBD1 as a possible D gene (6 bases). The CDR3 is 15 residues long. V was cut by 0 bases and J by 6 bases, with 15 bases left in between. CDR1 and CDR2 (germline): SQVTM, ANQGSEA. The CDR3 bases are TGCAGCGTTGAAGATCATCAGGGGAGGTGTCAGCCCCAGCATTTT. This gives the protein CSVEDHQGRCQPQHF.

V is TRBV28 and J is TRBJ1-5, with 8 bases identical to TRBD1. V shed 4 bases and J 1 base; nucleotides not matched to a gene: 12. The CDR3 is made up of 18 amino acids. Germline V lookup: CDR1 MDHEN, CDR2 SYDVKM. This CDR3 is CASSSRRTGNRSNQPQHF. The CDR3 bases are TGTGCCAGCAGTTCTCGTCGGACAGGGAATAGGAGCAATCAGCCCCAGCATTTT.

The V call is TRBV27, the J call TRBJ2-7; D unresolved. Germline assignment: CDR1 MNHEY and CDR2 SMNVEV (reference sequence). This CDR3 has 14 residues. V lost 8 bases to trimming and J lost 2 bases, with 16 bases between them. This CDR3 reads CASRIGPGAYEQYF. The CDR3 DNA reads as TGTGCCAGCCGAATAGGGCCTGGGGCCTACGAGCAGTACTTC.

The chain links TRBV6-5 to TRBJ1-4; no clear D gene. CDR3 size: 15 residues. Trimming left V 6 bases short and J 4 bases short, with 15 bases between. CDR1 is MNHEY and CDR2 is SVGAGI in the germline V gene. Here the CDR3 reads CASRATRPLNEKLFF. CDR3 in DNA: TGTGCCAGCAGAGCGACACGACCCCTTAATGAAAAACTGTTTTTT.

This chain joins TRBV28 and TRBJ1-1; TRBD1 might be the D (5 bases). Germline V CDR1 and CDR2: MDHEN, SYDVKM. V lost 6 bases, J lost 4 bases, and 12 bases lay in between. This CDR3 is 13 amino acids long. The CDR3 DNA sequence: TGTGCCAGCAGCTTAGGGGCCTTCACTGAAGCTTTCTTT. Translated, it gives CASSLGAFTEAFF.

This chain uses TRBV7-8 with TRBJ1-6; 7 bases line up with TRBD1. In germline, CDR1 is SGHVS, CDR2 FQNEAQ. J gave up 5 bases and V 4 bases, and 5 bases lay outside the gene matches. This CDR3 region has 15 residues. The CDR3 spells CASSSGQRDNSPLHF. The CDR3 DNA reads TGTGCCAGCAGCTCGGGACAGAGAGATAATTCACCCCTCCACTTT.

This chain joins TRBV7-2 and TRBJ1-5; D is possibly TRBD1 (5 bases). There are 13 residues in the CDR3. Germline V CDR1 and CDR2: SGHTA, FQGNSA. V lost 4 bases and J lost 3, with 7 bases in between. CDR3 bases: TGTGCCAGCAGCTCAGGGATCAATCAGCCCCAGCATTTT. Its translation: CASSSGINQPQHF.

The chain joins TRBV28 to TRBJ1-4, with D possibly matching TRBD1 (5 bases). Per germline, CDR1 MDHEN and CDR2 SYDVKM. Trimming took off 2 bases at V and 7 bases at J, with 17 bases between the two ends. The length of the CDR3 is 16 residues. DNA for the CDR3: TGTGCCAGCAGTTTACTAGGCAGGGAGTCGGGTGAAAAACTGTTTTTT. Its translation: CASSLLGRESGEKLFF.

The chain employs TRBV5-5 and TRBJ1-2; D not resolved. V lost 1 base and J 4 bases, leaving 11 bases between the germline ends. The CDR3 sequence is 14 residues long. Germline CDR1 reads SGHKS; CDR2 reads YYEKEE (reference sequence). The CDR3, as DNA: TGTGCCAGCAGCTTGAAAAACGGCACCTATGGCTACACCTTC. It codes for CASSLKNGTYGYTF.

This chain connects TRBV28 to TRBJ1-2; 8 nucleotides line up with TRBD1. In germline, CDR1 is MDHEN, CDR2 SYDVKM. V gave up 4 bases and J gave up 2 bases; unmatched junction bases: 12. CDR3 size: 17 residues. CDR3 sequence: CASSSPYRQGHNYGYTF. The CDR3 DNA is TGTGCCAGCAGTTCCCCGTACCGACAGGGGCACAACTATGGCTACACCTTC.

The genes are TRBV28 and TRBJ2-7; 9 bases align to TRBD2. This CDR3 region has 16 residues. V trimming: 6 bases; J trimming: 1 base; junction bases outside the gene matches: 10. Germline V gene data show CDR1 as MDHEN and CDR2 as SYDVKM. The CDR3 is CASRLQAGGLSYEQYF. CDR3 DNA sequence: TGTGCCAGCAGGCTTCAAGCGGGGGGATTATCCTACGAGCAGTACTTC.

This clone was picked up a small number of times. The V and J genes are TRBV19 and TRBJ1-1; TRBD1 is a possible D gene (6 bases). V was shortened by 5 bases and J by 5 bases, with 18 bases between the two germline ends. The germline CDR1 and CDR2 sequences are LNHDA and SQIVND (reference sequence). The CDR3 consists of 15 residues. For the CDR3, the DNA is TGTGCCAGTAGTTCACAGGGCGGATTCGGAACTGAAGCTTTCTTT. It codes for CASSSQGGFGTEAFF.